This T cell receptor beta chain was identified during a study of early T cells in non-severe SARS-CoV-2 infection. Study as a whole: RNA in bulk from unsorted whole blood was sequenced, and chains were unpaired.

TCRdb re-called the 5' RACE reads through MiXCR, storing one row per CDR3 protein. The sample yields 98,000 or so distinct CDR3 sequences, about 12% seen once. This clonotype showed up just a few times. The germline CDR1 and CDR2 sequences are LNHDA and SQIVND (reference sequence). This CDR3 has 17 residues. Trimming took 5 bases from V and 4 from J; bases not matched to a gene: 13. The TCR comes from an adult who was a healthcare worker with PCR-confirmed SARS-CoV-2 infection or an uninfected control (not recorded which). The rearrangement joins TRBV19 to TRBJ1-2, with 10 bases lining up with TRBD1. Material: whole blood. The CDR3 coding sequence is TGTGCCAGTAGTCGGGGGGGACAGGGGCTTTCGGTCTATGGCTACACCTTC. Encoded protein: CASSRGGQGLSVYGYTF.